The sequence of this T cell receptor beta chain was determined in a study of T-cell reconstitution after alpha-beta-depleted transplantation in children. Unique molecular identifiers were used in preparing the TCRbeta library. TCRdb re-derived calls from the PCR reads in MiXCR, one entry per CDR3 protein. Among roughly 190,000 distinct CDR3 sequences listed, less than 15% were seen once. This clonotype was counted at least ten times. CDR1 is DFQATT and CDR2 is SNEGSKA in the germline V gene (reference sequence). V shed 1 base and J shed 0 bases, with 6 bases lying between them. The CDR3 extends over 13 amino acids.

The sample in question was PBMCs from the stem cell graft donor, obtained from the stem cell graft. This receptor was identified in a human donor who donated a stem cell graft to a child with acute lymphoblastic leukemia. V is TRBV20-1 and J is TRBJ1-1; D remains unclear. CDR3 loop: CSARVRMNTEAFF. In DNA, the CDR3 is TGCAGTGCTAGAGTACGGATGAACACTGAAGCTTTCTTT.